Listed below are T cell receptor beta chains from one sample, sequenced in a study of human T cells and chemical hapten exposure. TCRdb used MiXCR to reprocess the RACE reads, holding one entry per CDR3 protein. Found here are some 360,000 distinct CDR3 sequences, 4.5% to 5.5% of them singletons; the top ten hold just over 2.5%. The sample in question was whole blood, obtained in connection with sensitization to the hapten diphenylcyclopropenone (DPC). These receptors all stem from a woman aged 45-65 years with alopecia areata. Some clones in this sample may be carry-over from other donors' samples. CDR3s include the opening cysteine and the closing phenylalanine or tryptophan. A D gene is named only where the DNA matches it firmly. Some rows have no size entry. The others give once, few or many, or a class for an expanded clone.

abundance,d_gene,j_gene,v_gene,CDR3nt,CDR3aa
many,-,TRBJ2-4,TRBV28,TGTGCCAGCAGTTTACCTCCTCGGACAGTCCTAGCCAAAAACATTCAGTACTTC,CASSLPPRTVLAKNIQYF
few,-,TRBJ1-2,TRBV7-9,TGTGCCAGCAGCACTGGGCCAGGGTTAGTTGACTATGGCTACACCTTC,CASSTGPGLVDYGYTF
many,-,TRBJ2-6,TRBV2,TGTGCCAGCAGTCTTCGTATTGGCCAGGGCGTGTCGTTC,CASSLRIGQGVSF
many,-,TRBJ2-1,TRBV6-5,TGTGCCAGCAGCCCCGGCCCCTACAATGAGCAGTTCTTC,CASSPGPYNEQFF
many,-,TRBJ1-2,TRBV6-1,TGTGCCAGCAGTGAATTGAACCGGTTGAACTATGGCTACACCTTC,CASSELNRLNYGYTF
few,-,TRBJ1-6,TRBV5-4,TGTGCCAGCAGCCCCGGACAGAATTCACCCCTCCACTTT,CASSPGQNSPLHF
-,-,TRBJ2-2,TRBV20-1,TGCAGTGCTAGAGATGGAGCGGGGAACACCGGGGAGCTGTTTTTT,CSARDGAGNTGELFF
few,TRBD2,TRBJ2-3,TRBV9,TGTGCCAGCAGCTCCATACAAAGCGGGACCAGAGATACGCAGTATTTT,CASSSIQSGTRDTQYF
many,-,TRBJ2-7,TRBV5-1,TGCGCCAGCAGCTTTTCCGTAACCTACGAGCAGTACTTC,CASSFSVTYEQYF
many,-,TRBJ1-1,TRBV7-9,TGTGCCAGCAGCTTTGACACCCGAGGCACTGAAGCTTTCTTT,CASSFDTRGTEAFF
many,TRBD1,TRBJ1-6,TRBV3-1,TGTGCCAGCAGCCGGACAGGGGGCAACTCACCCCTCCACTTT,CASSRTGGNSPLHF
many,TRBD1,TRBJ1-1,TRBV27,TGTGCCAGCAGGGCGACAGGGGGCACTGAAGCTTTCTTT,CASRATGGTEAFF
-,-,TRBJ1-3,TRBV20-1,TGCAGTGCTAGAGTAGCATCCTTCTCTGGAAACACCATATATTTT,CSARVASFSGNTIYF
many,-,TRBJ2-3,TRBV2,TGTGCCAGCGTTGGACTATTAAGCACGCAGTATTTT,CASVGLLSTQYF
many,-,TRBJ2-3,TRBV3-1,TGTGCCAGCAGCCAGGCAACAGGGGGGGGAGCAGATACGCAGTATTTT,CASSQATGGGADTQYF
-,-,TRBJ2-1,TRBV6-1,TGTGCCAGCAGTGAAGCTTCCGCGGATGAGCAGTTCTTC,CASSEASADEQFF
many,TRBD1,TRBJ1-5,TRBV12-3/TRBV12-4,TGTGCCAGCAGATCCACAGGGGGCGGTCAGCCCCAGCATTTT,CASRSTGGGQPQHF
-,TRBD1,TRBJ1-2,TRBV20-1,TGCAGTGCTCAGTCCCGGGACAGGCCCAACTATGGCTACACCTTC,CSAQSRDRPNYGYTF
-,TRBD2,TRBJ2-1,TRBV5-1,TGCGCCAGCAGCTGGGGACTAGCGGGAGGCGATGAGCAGTTCTTC,CASSWGLAGGDEQFF
many,-,TRBJ1-4,TRBV6-2/TRBV6-3,TGTGCCAGCAGAAAAGGTGAAAAACTGTTTTTT,CASRKGEKLFF
-,-,TRBJ1-1,TRBV5-1,TGCGCCAGCAGCTTCGGGACTCTGAACACTGAAGCTTTCTTT,CASSFGTLNTEAFF
few,-,TRBJ1-2,TRBV12-3/TRBV12-4,TGTGCCAGCATCCTTGGGGGGGCTGGCTACACCTTC,CASILGGAGYTF
many,-,TRBJ2-7,TRBV29-1,TGCAGCGTTGATGACGGAGCCTACGAGCAGTACTTC,CSVDDGAYEQYF
few,-,TRBJ1-2,TRBV7-2,TGTGCCAGCAGCTACGACAGCTACTATGGCTACACCTTC,CASSYDSYYGYTF
many,TRBD1,TRBJ1-1,TRBV7-9,TGTGCCAGCAGCCGTGACAGGGGCACGACTGAAGCTTTCTTT,CASSRDRGTTEAFF
-,-,TRBJ2-7,TRBV28,TGTGCCAGCAGTTTACGACCGTACGGTAGGGAGCAGTACTTC,CASSLRPYGREQYF
few,-,TRBJ1-1,TRBV4-2,TGTGCCAGCAGCCAAGGCCAAAGCGGACCTCTGAACACTGAAGCTTTCTTT,CASSQGQSGPLNTEAFF
many,-,TRBJ2-1,TRBV11-3,TGTGCCAGCAGCTTAGCTTCGACTATACCCGGCGATGAGCAGTTCTTC,CASSLASTIPGDEQFF
many,-,TRBJ1-5,TRBV5-6,TGTGCCAGCAGCCGAGCACTCCCGGGAACTAATCAGCCCCAGCATTTT,CASSRALPGTNQPQHF
-,-,TRBJ2-5,TRBV28,TGTGCCAGCAGTTCCCTGGGTACCGCGACCCAAGAGACCCAGTACTTC,CASSSLGTATQETQYF
many,-,TRBJ2-3,TRBV11-2,TGTGCCAGCAGCCCCATATGGACGACCGCTACGCAGTATTTT,CASSPIWTTATQYF
few,TRBD1,TRBJ2-5,TRBV7-9,TGTGCCAGCAGCTTAGAAGACAGGGGTGAGACCCAGTACTTC,CASSLEDRGETQYF
few,-,TRBJ2-3,TRBV20-1,TGCAGTGCCCCGGAAGGTTCGGCAGATACGCAGTATTTT,CSAPEGSADTQYF
few,-,TRBJ1-5,TRBV12-3/TRBV12-4,TGTGCCAGCACCGGGAAAATAAATCAGCCCCAGCATTTT,CASTGKINQPQHF
few,-,TRBJ2-1,TRBV12-3/TRBV12-4,TGTGCCAGCAGTTTGATGGGGTATGAGCAGTTCTTC,CASSLMGYEQFF
-,TRBD2,TRBJ2-3,TRBV20-1,TGCAGTGCTAGGTCTAGCGGAAGCACAGATACGCAGTATTTT,CSARSSGSTDTQYF
many,-,TRBJ1-4,TRBV5-5,TGTGCCAGCAGCTTAGGGTCCGCCACTAATGAAAAACTGTTTTTT,CASSLGSATNEKLFF
many,TRBD1,TRBJ2-7,TRBV18,TGTGCCAGCTCACCCTCCGGGACAGTAGCCTACGAGCAGTACTTC,CASSPSGTVAYEQYF
few,-,TRBJ1-5,TRBV12-3/TRBV12-4,TGTGCCAGCAGTCCCTATGTCAATCAGCCCCAGCATTTT,CASSPYVNQPQHF
many,TRBD2,TRBJ2-7,TRBV5-1,TGCGCCAGCAGCTTGCTCCCTAGCGGCTCTTACGAGCAGTACTTC,CASSLLPSGSYEQYF
-,-,TRBJ2-3,TRBV29-1,TGCAGCGTTGATCAGCTCACCTCTAGCACAGATACGCAGTATTTT,CSVDQLTSSTDTQYF
many,TRBD1,TRBJ1-1,TRBV7-2,TGTGCCAGCAGCCGGACAGGGAGTAGGACTGAAGCTTTCTTT,CASSRTGSRTEAFF
-,-,TRBJ1-5,TRBV20-1,TGCAGTGCTAGTCTATCGCCCACCAATCAGCCCCAGCATTTT,CSASLSPTNQPQHF
many,TRBD2,TRBJ2-7,TRBV4-3,TGCGCCAGCAGCCCCGACCCGGCTAGCGGGTTTTCCTACGAGCAGTACTTC,CASSPDPASGFSYEQYF
many,TRBD2,TRBJ2-1,TRBV6-6,TGTGCCAGCAGTTCTAGCGGGAGTTACAATGAGCAGTTCTTC,CASSSSGSYNEQFF